This TCR beta chain was documented in a study of cytomegalovirus exposure and HLA in healthy donors. Broader study findings: A list of 150 to 200 TCR beta chains associated with cytomegalovirus was given. Earlier findings revealed that most TCR beta V segments proved productive either about 87% or about 30% of the time.

The PCR was carried out with 60 Vbeta primers and 13 Jbeta primers. Here immunoSEQ multiplex PCR was the method, and the copy in TCRdb shows in-frame clones only, minus some. The sample carries 110,000 to 150,000 clones, around 77% recorded once. Regarding this clone: Its antigen is not known.

The ends were cut back, 5 bases at V and 4 bases at J, with 19 bases in the middle. Germline CDR1 is MNHNY and CDR2 is SVGAGI (reference sequence). The CDR3 is made up of 16 amino acids. This sequence originates from a woman aged 45-60 years in good health and CMV-seronegative. V gene TRBV6-6 combines with J gene TRBJ2-3; perhaps TRBD1 as D (5 bases). Sequenced input: PBMCs. CDR3: CASSQSIDRISDTQYF. CDR3 nucleotides: TGTGCCAGCAGTCAATCTATCGACAGAATCTCAGATACGCAGTATTTT.